The clone carrying this T cell receptor beta chain was found once. Its antigen is not identified. These data are taken from a study of CD8+ T cells in alopecia areata. Overall study: Treated patients were dosed with oral tofacitinib, taking 5 to 10 mg twice daily. Study results and caveats: The study found TCR sharing across patients less clear than in mice, possibly for HLA reasons. Researchers report lesional scalp, most notably alopecia totalis/universalis, outstripped normal scalp in clonality.

V was pared by 8 bases and J by 3 bases, with 1 base of the junction left unmatched. Germline lookup yields CDR1 ENHRY and CDR2 SYGVKD. This CDR3 spans 13 amino acids. Once RNA had been extracted, it was reverse transcribed into cDNA to act as the sequencing template. Sequencing used immunoSEQ multiplex PCR; TCRdb keeps in-frame clones, though not all of them. The table has roughly 150,000 clones, under 60% seen once. The chain is built from TRBV10-3 and TRBJ2-7; 13 nucleotides line up with TRBD2. This sequence was found in a human donor with alopecia areata. This specimen was CD4+ T cells sorted from blood, taken at week 0. This chain's CDR3 is CAIGTSGDYEQYF. In DNA, the CDR3 is TGTGCCATCGGGACTAGCGGGGACTACGAGCAGTACTTC.